Below are 25 T cell receptor beta chains sequenced from a single sample in a study of regulatory T cells in long-lasting Graves disease (dated by TCRdb to the early 2020s). The library was made by multiplex PCR. Sequencing used an Illumina HiSeq 4000. To build TCR beta libraries, CDR3 regions were amplified by Arm-PCR using iRepertoire HTBI primers. Starting from the raw public reads, TCRdb applied fastp trimming at Q25, assembled clones with MiXCR and retained in-frame beta chains. Every distinct CDR3 protein forms one entry, paired with its most common genes and DNA. Recorded for this sample are 440,000 or so distinct CDR3 sequences; about 15% of them occurred a single time. Jointly, the top ten make up approximately 16% of the sample. The time point label for this specimen denotes: newly diagnosed GD, antithyroid drugs for less than 3 months. For both TCR sequencing and RNA sequencing, RNA was extracted from PBMCs in TRIzol.

These data also formed part of another study, on T cells in Graves' hyperthyroidism and ophthalmopathy.

The specimen comprised peripheral blood mononuclear cells (PBMCs), sampled at new diagnosis, from a patient treated with antithyroid drugs. The receptors here all came from a woman aged 30 to 39 with Graves disease. Donor details come from another sample of the same person, matched by shared clones.

This chain uses TRBV6-1 with TRBJ2-2; 13 bases align to TRBD2. J gave up 3 bases and V 1 base, and 8 bases lay outside the gene matches. Germline CDR1 and CDR2: MNHNS and SASEGT. This CDR3 region has 19 residues. The CDR3 DNA is TGTGCCAGCAGTGAAGTGTGGGGTGGACTAGCGGGAGACACCGGGGAGCTGTTTTTT. Protein sequence: CASSEVWGGLAGDTGELFF.

This clonotype was observed many times. The chain couples TRBV6-5 to TRBJ2-1, with D possibly being TRBD2 (7 bases). Trimming cost V 2 bases and J 12 bases, with 17 bases left between them. CDR1 is MNHEY, CDR2 SVGAGI, per germline. This CDR3 is 14 amino acids long. In DNA form, the CDR3 reads TGTGCCAGCAGTTACGGGGGGGCGCTTTTCCGGCAGTTCTTC. It encodes CASSYGGALFRQFF.

This clonotype was picked up many times. The V gene is TRBV27, the J gene TRBJ2-3, with a tentative D call TRBD2 (5 bases). The CDR3 has 16 amino acids. V was shortened by 5 bases and J by 0 bases, with 15 bases between the two germline ends. CDR1 is MNHEY and CDR2 is SMNVEV in the germline V gene (reference sequence). The CDR3 loop is CASSPADAASTDTQYF. In nucleotides, the CDR3 is TGTGCCAGCAGTCCAGCGGATGCTGCTAGCACAGATACGCAGTATTTT.

As concerns this clonotype: A much bigger clone sits one base away, suggesting this may be a read error. The V gene is TRBV5-1, the J gene TRBJ2-1; D might be TRBD2 (6 bases). Trimming cost V 3 bases and J 10 bases, with 17 bases left between them. The CDR3 contains 14 residues. Looked up from germline, CDR1 is SGHRS and CDR2 is YFSETQ. The CDR3 nucleotides are TGCGCCAGCAGCTGGGACTCAAGCTCCTACGAGCAGTTCTTC. This encodes CASSWDSSSYEQFF.

In this sample, this clonotype turned up many times. V usage is TRBV7-9 and J usage is TRBJ2-5; 7 positions agree with TRBD1. V was clipped by 4 bases and J by 4 bases; unmatched bases: 6. The CDR3 covers 14 residues. The germline gives CDR1 SEHNR, CDR2 FQNEAQ (reference sequence). CDR3 sequence reads: CASSYTGDRETQYF. The CDR3, as DNA: TGTGCCAGCAGCTACACAGGGGACAGAGAGACCCAGTACTTC.

The V and J genes are TRBV29-1 and TRBJ2-1, with D maybe TRBD2 (6 bases). From germline, CDR1 is SQVTM and CDR2 ANQGSEA. The CDR3 is 16 amino acids. V gave up 0 bases and J gave up 0 bases, with 12 bases separating them. The CDR3 protein is CSVEEPDGSSYNEQFF. The CDR3 DNA sequence: TGCAGCGTTGAAGAGCCTGACGGGAGCTCCTACAATGAGCAGTTCTTC.

The sample holds a few counts of this clonotype. J is TRBJ2-7 and V is TRBV5-1; 14 bases align to TRBD2. Germline values: CDR1 SGHRS, CDR2 YFSETQ. This CDR3 is built from 15 residues. J was trimmed by 0 bases and V by 7 bases; bases with no gene match: 3. The CDR3 is CASGLAGGYSYEQYF. CDR3 in DNA: TGCGCCAGCGGACTAGCGGGAGGTTACTCCTACGAGCAGTACTTC.

This clonotype has ten or more counts. The chain recombines TRBV5-1 with TRBJ1-1, with a tentative D call TRBD1 (6 bases). The CDR3 has 17 residues. Trimming pared 0 bases from V and 1 base from J, leaving 16 bases between. CDR1 is SGHRS, CDR2 YFSETQ, per germline. This CDR3 reads CASSLAPERGANTEAFF. In DNA, the CDR3 is TGCGCCAGCAGCTTGGCCCCCGAGAGGGGGGCGAACACTGAAGCTTTCTTT.

The V gene is TRBV28, the J gene TRBJ2-3, with D perhaps given as TRBD1 or TRBD2 (6 bases each). CDR3 length: 15 amino acids. Between the trimmed V and J ends, which lost 3 bases and 2 bases, there was a span of 12 bases. Germline-derived CDR1 and CDR2 are MDHEN and SYDVKM. The CDR3 protein is CASSFLGGYTDTQYF. DNA for the CDR3: TGTGCCAGCAGTTTCCTAGGGGGGTACACAGATACGCAGTATTTT. The full variable domain, rest sourced from reference TRBV28 and TRBJ2-3, is DVKVTQSSRYLVKRTGEKVFLECVQDMDHENMFWYRQDPGLGLRLIYFSYDVKMKEKGDIPEGYSVSREKKERFSLILESASTNQTSMYLCASSFLGGYTDTQYFGPGTRLTVL.

Regarding this clonotype: This clone may be a read error of a much larger clone one base away. The V and J genes are TRBV7-3 and TRBJ2-5; TRBD2 matches at 10 bases. In germline, CDR1 is SGHTA, CDR2 FQGTGA. The CDR3 loop spans 15 amino acids. CDR3 residues: CASSRTSGGYNEQSF. CDR3 DNA: TGTGCCAGCAGTCGGACTAGCGGAGGCTACAATGAGCAGTCCTTC.

In this sample, this clonotype turned up many times. The chain links TRBV11-2 to TRBJ1-4, with D maybe TRBD1 (6 bases). The CDR3 sequence is 14 residues long. Germline CDR1 reads SGHAT; CDR2 reads FQNNGV. Between the trimmed V and J ends, which lost 3 bases and 9 bases, there was a span of 14 bases. As DNA, the CDR3 is TGTGCCAGCAGCTTGGTGGGGGCAGAAAAAAAACTGTTTTTT. Its protein product is CASSLVGAEKKLFF.

Ten or more counts support this clonotype. This chain connects TRBV20-1 to TRBJ2-1; perhaps TRBD2 as D (5 bases). Germline values: CDR1 DFQATT, CDR2 SNEGSKA (reference sequence). The CDR3 loop spans 15 amino acids. Trimming cost V 3 bases and J 0 bases, with 12 bases left between them. In DNA, the CDR3 is TGCAGTGCTAGGGGTAGCGAGAACTCCTACAATGAGCAGTTCTTC. It yields the protein CSARGSENSYNEQFF.

There are many counts of this clonotype. The rearrangement joins TRBV7-9 to TRBJ2-1; 9 nucleotides match TRBD2. CDR1 is SEHNR and CDR2 is FQNEAQ in the germline V gene (reference sequence). V lost 3 bases to trimming and J lost 1 base; unmatched junction nucleotides: 7. The CDR3 spans 17 residues. The CDR3, as DNA: TGTGCCAGCAGCTTCCAAACTAGCGGGCGTTCCTACAATGAGCAGTTCTTC. Translating gives CASSFQTSGRSYNEQFF. The whole variable domain, filled in from reference TRBV7-9 and TRBJ2-1, reads DTGVSQNPRHKITKRGQNVTFRCDPISEHNRLYWYRQTLGQGPEFLTYFQNEAQLEKSRLLSDRFSAERPKGSFSTLEIQRTEQGDSAMYLCASSFQTSGRSYNEQFFGPGTRLTVL.

V and J are TRBV9 and TRBJ2-4; TRBD2 agrees at 7 bases. With 4 bases clipped from V and 6 bases from J, the junction kept 10 bases outside the gene matches. CDR3 length equals 15 residues. CDR1 and CDR2 from the germline V gene are SGDLS and YYNGEE. In DNA, the CDR3 is TGTGCCAGCAGCACTTCGACTAGCTGGGGAAACATTCAGTACTTC. This codes for CASSTSTSWGNIQYF. Looking up the rest from reference TRBV9 and TRBJ2-4 gives the full variable domain: DSGVTQTPKHLITATGQRVTLRCSPRSGDLSVYWYQQSLDQGLQFLIQYYNGEERAKGNILERFSAQQFPDLHSELNLSSLELGDSALYFCASSTSTSWGNIQYFGAGTRLSVL.

There are many counts of this clonotype. The rearrangement links TRBV12-3 or TRBV12-4 to TRBJ2-1; D not certain. Trimming took 4 bases from V and 5 from J, leaving 3 bases between them. This CDR3 comprises 11 residues. Written as DNA, the CDR3 is TGTGCCAGCAGTTCCCACAATGAGCAGTTCTTC. It encodes CASSSHNEQFF.

This clonotype has a count of ten or more. The gene calls are TRBV6-5 and TRBJ1-2, with D possibly matching TRBD1 (6 bases). V was clipped by 2 bases and J by 2 bases, with 18 bases between them. This CDR3 is built from 17 residues. Germline CDR1 is MNHEY and CDR2 is SVGAGI. The DNA of the CDR3 is TGTGCCAGCAGTTACACCTACAACAGGGCCAACAACTATGGCTACACCTTC. Its protein product is CASSYTYNRANNYGYTF.

At least ten counts were recorded for this clonotype. The chain has TRBV12-3 or TRBV12-4 and TRBJ2-5; D not resolved. The CDR3 runs to 13 residues. The V end lost 1 base, the J end lost 4 bases, and 7 bases lay between the germline ends. The CDR3 DNA follows: TGTGCCAGCAGTTTAGGAAGGTTAGAGACCCAGTACTTC. This codes for CASSLGRLETQYF.

This clonotype was seen repeatedly, ten times or more. The rearrangement uses TRBV24-1 and TRBJ2-5; 7 bases map to TRBD1. CDR3 length: 15 amino acids. V gave up 2 bases and J gave up 0 bases; unmatched junction bases: 2. Looked up from germline, CDR1 is KGHDR and CDR2 is SFDVKD. CDR3 DNA: TGTGCCACCAGTGATTCGACAGGGAACCAAGAGACCCAGTACTTC. Translated: CATSDSTGNQETQYF.

This clonotype was seen a handful of times. CDR3 bases: TGTGCCAGCAGTTACTCGATAACGCGGGCGGGTGGCACTGAAGCTTTCTTT. Its translation: CASSYSITRAGGTEAFF. The chain uses TRBV6-9 and TRBJ1-1; D is undetermined. CDR1 and CDR2 from the germline V gene are MNHGY and SVAAGI. V was clipped by 3 bases and J by 4 bases, with 21 bases between them. This CDR3 region has 17 residues.

This clonotype showed up many times. V usage is TRBV20-1 and J usage is TRBJ2-1, with a tentative D call TRBD2 (6 bases). This CDR3 region has 16 residues. CDR1 DFQATT and CDR2 SNEGSKA come from the germline V gene (reference sequence). Trimming cost V 0 bases and J 2 bases, with 14 bases left between them. Written as DNA, the CDR3 is TGCAGTGCTAGAGACGAGCGGGCGCCTACCTACAATGAGCAGTTCTTC. Translation: CSARDERAPTYNEQFF.

This clonotype was seen at least ten times. The V and J genes are TRBV6-5 and TRBJ1-1; D gene ambiguous. CDR1 is MNHEY, CDR2 SVGAGI, per germline. V dropped 2 bases and J dropped 9 bases, with 16 bases sitting between them. CDR3 size: 14 residues. CDR3 coding DNA: TGTGCCAGCAGTTACGGGGAACTGTTGAGGCAAGCTTTCTTT. Its protein is CASSYGELLRQAFF.

The chain employs TRBV19 and TRBJ1-1; no firm D call. The V gene lost 1 base and the J gene lost 0 bases, with 18 bases spanning the gap. This CDR3 comprises 18 residues. Germline loops: CDR1 LNHDA, CDR2 SQIVND (reference sequence). In DNA, the CDR3 is TGTGCCAGTAGTATAGGCCCCAGCCGCCAAACCCTGAACACTGAAGCTTTCTTT. Protein product: CASSIGPSRQTLNTEAFF.

This clonotype was detected ten times or more. V gene TRBV6-2 or TRBV6-3 combines with J gene TRBJ2-3; 9 nucleotides align to TRBD2. V gave up 7 bases and J gave up 4 bases; unmatched junction bases: 6. Germline V gives CDR1 MNHEY, CDR2 SVGEGT. The CDR3 totals 14 residues. The CDR3 protein is CASNLAGVADTQYF. The CDR3 nucleotides read TGTGCCAGCAACTTAGCGGGAGTGGCAGATACGCAGTATTTT.

This clonotype was counted only a few times. The genes are TRBV24-1 and TRBJ2-1; 13 nucleotides align to TRBD2. This CDR3 region has 20 residues. With 3 bases clipped from V and 2 bases from J, the junction kept 12 bases outside the gene matches. Germline assignment: CDR1 KGHDR and CDR2 SFDVKD. The CDR3 spells CATSDPQPQTSGRTYNEQFF. Here the CDR3 DNA reads TGTGCCACCAGTGATCCCCAACCCCAGACTAGCGGGAGGACCTACAATGAGCAGTTCTTC.

This clonotype was observed many times. The chain links TRBV7-2 to TRBJ1-2; possibly TRBD1 for D (5 bases). The V gene lost 5 bases and the J gene lost 0 bases, with 10 bases spanning the gap. The CDR3 loop spans 14 amino acids. The germline V gene encodes CDR1 SGHTA and CDR2 FQGNSA. DNA of the CDR3: TGTGCCAGCAGCCATGGGACGGCTAACTATGGCTACACCTTC. It encodes CASSHGTANYGYTF.